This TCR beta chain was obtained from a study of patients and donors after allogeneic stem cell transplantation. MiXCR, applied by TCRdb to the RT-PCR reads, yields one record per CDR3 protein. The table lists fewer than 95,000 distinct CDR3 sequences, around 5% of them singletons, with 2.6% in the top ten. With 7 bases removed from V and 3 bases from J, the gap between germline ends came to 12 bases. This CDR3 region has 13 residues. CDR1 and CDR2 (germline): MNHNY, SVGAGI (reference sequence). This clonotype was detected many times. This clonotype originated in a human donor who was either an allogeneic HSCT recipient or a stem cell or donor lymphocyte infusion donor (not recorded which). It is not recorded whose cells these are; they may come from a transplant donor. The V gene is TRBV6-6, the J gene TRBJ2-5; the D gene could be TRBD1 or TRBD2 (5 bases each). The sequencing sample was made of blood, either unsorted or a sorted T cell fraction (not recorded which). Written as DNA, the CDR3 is TGTGCCAGCACCCAGGGACGGGAAGAGACCCAGTACTTC. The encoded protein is CASTQGREETQYF.